Below are 24 T cell receptor beta chains sequenced from a single sample in a study of cytomegalovirus exposure and HLA in healthy donors. Clones were sequenced by immunoSEQ multiplex PCR, and TCRdb holds only the in-frame ones, with some missing. The sample has around 150,000 clones; approximately 84% are singletons. What was sequenced was PBMCs. These receptors all come from a man aged 25-45 years in good health and CMV-seropositive.

The CDR3 here is CASSHGVNSETQYF. For the CDR3, the DNA is TGTGCCAGCAGCCACGGAGTGAATTCGGAGACCCAGTACTTC. The chain joins TRBV4-2 to TRBJ2-5; D uncertain. V was clipped by 3 bases and J by 5 bases, with 13 bases between them. Germline-derived CDR1 and CDR2 are LGHNA and YNFKEQ. This CDR3 region has 14 residues.

V is TRBV2 and J is TRBJ1-1; possibly TRBD1 for D (5 bases). The CDR3 consists of 15 residues. In germline, CDR1 is SNHLY, CDR2 FYNNEI. Deletions cut 5 bases from V and 1 base from J, with 14 bases between. CDR3 region: CASSSGTGPNTEAFF. The CDR3 coding sequence is TGTGCCAGCAGTTCAGGGACTGGTCCGAACACTGAAGCTTTCTTT. The variable domain in full, completed from reference TRBV2 and TRBJ1-1, reads EPEVTQTPSHQVTQMGQEVILRCVPISNHLYFYWYRQILGQKVEFLVSFYNNEISEKSEIFDDQFSVERPDGSNFTLKIRSTKLEDSAMYFCASSSGTGPNTEAFFGQGTRLTVV.

The genes are TRBV4-1 and TRBJ1-1; D might be TRBD1 (5 bases). The CDR3 runs 15 residues. Trimming removed 5 bases from V and 5 bases from J, with 18 bases in between. Germline CDR1 is MGHRA and CDR2 is YSYEKL. CDR3 loop: CASSSPGRARTEAFF. CDR3 nucleotides: TGCGCCAGCAGCTCCCCCGGCAGGGCCCGGACTGAAGCTTTCTTT.

This clone was counted once. The CDR3 sequence is CASREPDSYNEQFF. For the CDR3, the DNA is TGTGCCAGCAGGGAACCGGACAGCTACAATGAGCAGTTCTTC. The chain joins TRBV2 to TRBJ2-1; D perhaps matches TRBD1 (6 bases). CDR3 size: 14 residues. The V gene's germline CDR1 is SNHLY and CDR2 FYNNEI. Trimming took 6 bases from V and 3 from J, leaving 12 bases between them.

In the case of this clone: In the same sample, other DNA sequences code for this CDR3. The V call is TRBV29-1, the J call TRBJ2-1; 9 positions agree with TRBD2. The CDR3 loop spans 16 amino acids. Germline loops: CDR1 SQVTM, CDR2 ANQGSEA. Germline trimming cut 1 base from V and 5 bases from J; bases unmatched to any gene: 9. The CDR3 loop is CSVEGELAGHNNEQFF. Written as DNA, the CDR3 is TGCAGCGTTGAAGGGGAGCTAGCGGGGCATAACAATGAGCAGTTCTTC.

This clone appeared once. This rearrangement joins TRBV11-1 to TRBJ1-6; 7 bases fit TRBD1. V was clipped by 6 bases and J by 7 bases; unmatched bases: 9. The CDR3 totals 15 residues. CDR1 and CDR2 from the germline V gene are SGHAT and FQDESV (reference sequence). The CDR3 DNA sequence: TGTGCCAGCAGTCCAGGGACAGCCTCCAATTCACCCCTCCACTTT. Translated: CASSPGTASNSPLHF.

This rearrangement joins TRBV14 to TRBJ2-7; 10 bases match TRBD2. The CDR3 is 14 amino acids. The germline CDR1 and CDR2 sequences are SGHDN and FVKESK. Trimming took 5 bases from V and 5 from J; bases not matched to a gene: 6. For the CDR3, the DNA is TGTGCCAGCAGCTACGGGACTAGCGAGGACGAGCAGTACTTC. It codes for CASSYGTSEDEQYF.

The gene calls are TRBV7-2 and TRBJ2-7; maybe TRBD2 (7 bases). The CDR3 consists of 15 residues. Germline values: CDR1 SGHTA, CDR2 FQGNSA. Trimming shortened V by 2 bases and J by 6 bases, and 17 bases separated the two germline ends. The CDR3 nucleotides are TGTGCCAGCAGCTTAACGGCGGGGGCTCTAGGCGAGCAGTACTTC. Its translation is CASSLTAGALGEQYF.

The rearrangement links TRBV7-3 to TRBJ2-5; D is perhaps TRBD1 (6 bases). The CDR3 extends over 13 amino acids. Germline-derived CDR1 and CDR2 are SGHTA and FQGTGA. The V end was cut by 6 bases, the J end by 2 bases, with 10 bases between. DNA for the CDR3: TGTGCCAGCAGTCAGACAGGACAAGAGACCCAGTACTTC. It encodes CASSQTGQETQYF.

The chain uses TRBV5-1 and TRBJ2-1; no reliable D call. Looked up from germline, CDR1 is SGHRS and CDR2 is YFSETQ. Trimming removed 4 bases at V and 5 bases at J, with 16 bases between. The CDR3 has 15 amino acids. CDR3 nucleotide sequence: TGCGCCAGCAGCCCTCCCTCCGAGGCAAACAATGAGCAGTTCTTC. This translates into CASSPPSEANNEQFF.

This clone was counted only a few times. The chain uses TRBV30 and TRBJ1-2, with D maybe TRBD1 (5 bases). V was pared by 8 bases and J by 6 bases, with 13 bases between. Germline CDR1 is GTSNPN and CDR2 is SVGIG (reference sequence). CDR3 length equals 11 residues. The CDR3 loop is CASPRGNGYTF. The DNA of the CDR3 is TGTGCCAGCCCGCGGGGGAATGGCTACACCTTC. Looking up the rest from reference TRBV30 and TRBJ1-2 gives the full variable domain: SQTIHQWPATLVQPVGSPLSLECTVEGTSNPNLYWYRQAAGRGLQLLFYSVGIGQISSEVPQNLSASRPQDRQFILSSKKLLLSDSGFYLCASPRGNGYTFGSGTRLTVV.

This CDR3 is CATSRELRGTATPYEQYF. In DNA, the CDR3 is TGTGCCACCAGCAGAGAACTTCGGGGGACAGCCACCCCCTACGAGCAGTACTTC. The chain joins TRBV15 to TRBJ2-7; D might be TRBD1 (7 bases). The germline CDR1 and CDR2 sequences are LNHNV and YYDKDF (reference sequence). The CDR3 length is 18 residues. V gave up 0 bases and J gave up 2 bases, with 20 bases separating them.

The sample holds one count of this clone. The chain combines TRBV7-2 with TRBJ2-1; TRBD2 agrees at 9 bases. The V gene's germline CDR1 is SGHTA and CDR2 FQGNSA. The CDR3 has 17 residues. Unmatched junction bases numbered 11, after V lost 2 bases and J lost 6 bases. The CDR3 DNA reads as TGTGCCAGCAGCTTAAGCGGGACTAGCAGAATTGGCAATGAGCAGTTCTTC. Translating it yields CASSLSGTSRIGNEQFF.

Regarding this clone: A much larger clone lies one base from this, so it may be a read error. The gene calls are TRBV11-3 and TRBJ2-1, with D unclear. The V and J ends lost 1 base and 4 bases respectively, with 5 bases between them. The germline V gene encodes CDR1 SGHNT and CDR2 YENEEA. The CDR3 spans 13 residues. The chain's CDR3 is CASSLGQYNEQFF. The CDR3 region has the DNA TGTGCCAGCAGCTTAGGGCAGTACAATGAGCAGTTCTTC.

This clone appeared once. V gene TRBV18 combines with J gene TRBJ2-1, with TRBD2 matching 12 bases. V shed 3 bases and J 8 bases; nucleotides not matched to a gene: 8. This CDR3 is 16 amino acids long. Looked up from germline, CDR1 is KGHSH and CDR2 is LQKENI. CDR3 coding DNA: TGTGCCAGCTCACCTCTAGCGGGGGGGCCTTCACATGAGCAGTTCTTC. Amino acid sequence: CASSPLAGGPSHEQFF. The full variable domain, with the rest looked up from reference TRBV18 and TRBJ2-1, is NAGVMQNPRHLVRRRGQEARLRCSPMKGHSHVYWYRQLPEEGLKFMVYLQKENIIDESGMPKERFSAEFPKEGPSILRIQQVVRGDSAAYFCASSPLAGGPSHEQFFGPGTRLTVL.

The chain employs TRBV7-6 and TRBJ2-1; D is uncertain. Germline lookup yields CDR1 SGHVS and CDR2 FNYEAQ. V was pared by 3 bases and J by 5 bases, with 8 bases between. The CDR3 totals 13 residues. The CDR3 DNA is TGTGCCAGCAGCTTCGCTACCAACAATGAGCAGTTCTTC. Translation gives CASSFATNNEQFF.

The sample holds one count of this clone. The V gene is TRBV11-1, the J gene TRBJ1-1; a possible D gene is TRBD1 (6 bases). Trimming removed 2 bases from V and 1 base from J, with 11 bases in between. There are 15 residues in the CDR3. CDR1 is SGHAT and CDR2 is FQDESV in the germline V gene (reference sequence). The DNA for the CDR3 is TGTGCCAGCAGCTTAACCGGACAGACGAACACTGAAGCTTTCTTT. The encoded protein is CASSLTGQTNTEAFF. Full variable domain (outside the CDR3, taken from reference TRBV11-1 and TRBJ1-1): EAEVAQSPRYKITEKSQAVAFWCDPISGHATLYWYRQILGQGPELLVQFQDESVVDDSQLPKDRFSAERLKGVDSTLKIQPAELGDSAMYLCASSLTGQTNTEAFFGQGTRLTVV.

The chain links TRBV6-6 to TRBJ2-1, with D perhaps TRBD2 (5 bases). CDR3 length equals 15 residues. CDR1 is MNHNY, CDR2 SVGAGI, per germline (reference sequence). Trimming removed 8 bases at V and 2 bases at J, with 16 bases between. CDR3 residues: CASGVGDSTYNEQFF. The DNA for the CDR3 is TGTGCCAGCGGAGTGGGAGATTCAACCTACAATGAGCAGTTCTTC.

The chain is built from TRBV2 and TRBJ1-1, with unresolved D. Trimming stripped 6 bases from V and 1 base from J, with 6 bases between. The CDR3 length is 12 residues. CDR1 is SNHLY, CDR2 FYNNEI, per germline. CDR3 residues: CASSSENTEAFF. CDR3 bases: TGTGCCAGCAGCAGTGAGAACACTGAAGCTTTCTTT.

This clone was observed a handful of times. The CDR3 spells CASSPRAGAGRETQYF. The CDR3 bases are TGCGCCAGCAGCCCCCGAGCCGGCGCAGGGCGAGAGACCCAGTACTTC. This chain uses TRBV5-1 with TRBJ2-5, with D tentatively TRBD1 (5 bases). The V end lost 4 bases, the J end lost 4 bases, and 20 bases lay between the germline ends. Per the germline V gene, CDR1 is SGHRS and CDR2 is YFSETQ. The CDR3 is 16 residues long.

This clone was picked up a small number of times. This chain joins TRBV7-9 and TRBJ1-2, with 8 bases that match TRBD1. Germline V gene lookup returns CDR1 SEHNR and CDR2 FQNEAQ (reference sequence). The CDR3 sequence is 13 residues long. Losses at the gene ends were 5 bases for V and 5 bases for J; bases not matched to a gene: 4. The CDR3 sequence is CASSRGQGYGYTF. As DNA, the CDR3 is TGTGCCAGCAGCCGCGGACAGGGTTATGGCTACACCTTC.

V usage is TRBV2 and J usage is TRBJ1-4; 9 bases map to TRBD1. Germline CDR1 SNHLY, CDR2 FYNNEI. The CDR3 extends over 14 amino acids. V shed 6 bases, J shed 5 bases, and the junction held 4 bases outside the gene matches. CDR3 in amino acids: CASRGQGRNEKLFF. Written as DNA, the CDR3 is TGTGCCAGCAGAGGACAGGGGAGAAATGAAAAACTGTTTTTT.

The chain couples TRBV6-5 to TRBJ1-1, with no clear D. The CDR3 has 14 residues. Germline CDR1 is MNHEY and CDR2 is SVGAGI. The V end lost 0 bases, the J end lost 1 base, and 6 bases lay between the germline ends. CDR3 in DNA: TGTGCCAGCAGTTACTCGAACAAGAACACTGAAGCTTTCTTT. Translating gives CASSYSNKNTEAFF.

The CDR3 DNA sequence: TGCGCCAGCGGGCTAGCGGGAGCCGGGGAGCTGTTTTTT. This sequence encodes CASGLAGAGELFF. The chain combines TRBV10-2 with TRBJ2-2, with 10 bases that match TRBD2. The CDR3 contains 13 residues. Germline V gene sequence: CDR1 WSHSY, CDR2 SAAADI. Trimming at V came to 8 bases and at J to 6 bases, leaving 3 bases not matched to a gene.